The rows below give T cell receptor beta chains drawn from one sample of a study of T cells in Graves' hyperthyroidism and ophthalmopathy. TCRdb reprocessed the multiplex PCR reads with MiXCR, giving one entry per CDR3 protein. The sample has 700,000 or so distinct CDR3 sequences, about 16% seen once. Sequencing was carried out using blood. These TCRs come from a man between 18 and 35 years old with Graves' hyperthyroidism. CDR3s include the opening cysteine and the closing phenylalanine or tryptophan. The listing skips clone size in some rows; elsewhere it reads once, few, many or a size class.

v_gene: TRBV30; abundance: many; j_gene: TRBJ2-1; CDR3aa: CALGLAGGRNEQFF
v_gene: TRBV4-1; abundance: -; j_gene: TRBJ2-2; CDR3aa: CASSHPGGQGGAGGLLFTGELFF
v_gene: TRBV9; abundance: -; j_gene: TRBJ1-5; CDR3aa: CASSVDGRDNQPQHF
v_gene: TRBV6-1; abundance: many; j_gene: TRBJ1-1; CDR3aa: CASSAYSDLNTEAFF
v_gene: TRBV6-6; abundance: many; j_gene: TRBJ2-7; CDR3aa: CASSYSGEQYF
v_gene: TRBV2; abundance: many; j_gene: TRBJ2-2; CDR3aa: CASSAGLAGPGELFF
v_gene: TRBV20-1; abundance: -; j_gene: TRBJ2-1; CDR3aa: CSAETSGSIDEQFF
v_gene: TRBV6-1; abundance: once; j_gene: TRBJ2-5; CDR3aa: CASSEAAHMPLGQYF
v_gene: TRBV19; abundance: -; j_gene: TRBJ2-7; CDR3aa: CASSILAGYSEQYF
v_gene: TRBV18; abundance: many; j_gene: TRBJ2-7; CDR3aa: CASSPGTGSPYEQYF
v_gene: TRBV10-3; abundance: few; j_gene: TRBJ2-3; CDR3aa: CAISVSGSTDTQYF
v_gene: TRBV6-1; abundance: few; j_gene: TRBJ2-1; CDR3aa: CASSKRLAGVSYNEQFF
v_gene: TRBV28; abundance: many; j_gene: TRBJ2-7; CDR3aa: CASSGTDWYEQYF
v_gene: TRBV4-1; abundance: -; j_gene: TRBJ1-1; CDR3aa: CASSQGWGQRPEAFF
v_gene: TRBV12-3/TRBV12-4; abundance: many; j_gene: TRBJ2-3; CDR3aa: CASSFSGWGFWTDTQYF
v_gene: TRBV6-5; abundance: -; j_gene: TRBJ2-1; CDR3aa: CASSLGDRQFF
v_gene: TRBV7-8; abundance: -; j_gene: TRBJ1-3; CDR3aa: CASRRGTGNTIYF
v_gene: TRBV28; abundance: many; j_gene: TRBJ2-5; CDR3aa: CASSLLAGGAAPEQETQYF
v_gene: TRBV6-1; abundance: once; j_gene: TRBJ1-2; CDR3aa: CASSEAGGGGYTF
v_gene: TRBV28; abundance: many; j_gene: TRBJ1-2; CDR3aa: CASSLTAGYGYTF
v_gene: TRBV19; abundance: -; j_gene: TRBJ2-1; CDR3aa: CATGTSGFSYNEQFF
v_gene: TRBV9; abundance: few; j_gene: TRBJ1-5; CDR3aa: CASSETGLLQPQHF
v_gene: TRBV15; abundance: -; j_gene: TRBJ1-1; CDR3aa: CATKDRRSTEAFF
v_gene: TRBV10-3; abundance: -; j_gene: TRBJ1-2; CDR3aa: CAIRQGDLYGYTF
v_gene: TRBV6-1; abundance: -; j_gene: TRBJ1-1; CDR3aa: CASSPLKGAAEAFF
v_gene: TRBV7-9; abundance: few; j_gene: TRBJ2-3; CDR3aa: CASSSHATSESTDTQYF
v_gene: TRBV30; abundance: many; j_gene: TRBJ2-7; CDR3aa: CAWSPPPPREQYF
v_gene: TRBV19; abundance: -; j_gene: TRBJ2-5; CDR3aa: CASSIINRDHLFTQETQYF
v_gene: TRBV11-1; abundance: many; j_gene: TRBJ1-4; CDR3aa: CASSPRDKRNEKLFF
v_gene: TRBV28; abundance: -; j_gene: TRBJ2-3; CDR3aa: CASTQPRPGVDTQYF
v_gene: TRBV2; abundance: many; j_gene: TRBJ2-3; CDR3aa: CASSALNTDTQYF
v_gene: TRBV20-1; abundance: -; j_gene: TRBJ2-7; CDR3aa: CSAPGGSSYEQYF
v_gene: TRBV14; abundance: -; j_gene: TRBJ2-1; CDR3aa: CASSKAGFSSYNEQFF
v_gene: TRBV20-1; abundance: many; j_gene: TRBJ1-1; CDR3aa: CSAPRQGSKVDTEAFF
v_gene: TRBV7-9; abundance: -; j_gene: TRBJ1-2; CDR3aa: CASRQGGERYGYTF
v_gene: TRBV6-1; abundance: few; j_gene: TRBJ1-6; CDR3aa: CASRLQGPTANSPLHF
v_gene: TRBV28; abundance: few; j_gene: TRBJ2-3; CDR3aa: CASTLTGDTQYF
v_gene: TRBV7-9; abundance: -; j_gene: TRBJ1-2; CDR3aa: CASSGDSGYGYTF
v_gene: TRBV6-1; abundance: few; j_gene: TRBJ2-7; CDR3aa: CASSRDNRPYEQYF
v_gene: TRBV7-3; abundance: -; j_gene: TRBJ1-2; CDR3aa: CASSLGTGDGGYTF
v_gene: TRBV9; abundance: few; j_gene: TRBJ2-7; CDR3aa: CASSVGAEQYF
v_gene: TRBV28; abundance: many; j_gene: TRBJ2-7; CDR3aa: CASSTRQSSREQYF
v_gene: TRBV6-2/TRBV6-3; abundance: few; j_gene: TRBJ2-1; CDR3aa: CASRPTGNYNEQFF
v_gene: TRBV10-3; abundance: -; j_gene: TRBJ2-1; CDR3aa: CAISSYDEENNEQFF
v_gene: TRBV10-3; abundance: many; j_gene: TRBJ2-7; CDR3aa: CAISESLRGYEQYF
v_gene: TRBV7-3; abundance: few; j_gene: TRBJ2-3; CDR3aa: CASSFYVTDTQYF
v_gene: TRBV7-6; abundance: many; j_gene: TRBJ1-1; CDR3aa: CASSRELLNTEAFF
v_gene: TRBV11-2; abundance: many; j_gene: TRBJ2-3; CDR3aa: CASSLVSGHEYF
v_gene: TRBV5-4; abundance: -; j_gene: TRBJ1-5; CDR3aa: CASSNKDRGGNQPQHF
v_gene: TRBV5-1; abundance: few; j_gene: TRBJ1-4; CDR3aa: CASSLETQGNGLFF
v_gene: TRBV19; abundance: many; j_gene: TRBJ1-1; CDR3aa: CASSIPGQANTEAFF
v_gene: TRBV5-8; abundance: -; j_gene: TRBJ2-3; CDR3aa: CASSPRGGLRDTQYF
v_gene: TRBV20-1; abundance: -; j_gene: TRBJ2-1; CDR3aa: CSACGTGGMFGKFDEQFF
v_gene: TRBV19; abundance: -; j_gene: TRBJ2-1; CDR3aa: CASSIDTGGVNNEQFF
v_gene: TRBV20-1; abundance: -; j_gene: TRBJ1-6; CDR3aa: CNARPTTGYGSSYNSPLHF